A single sample is the source of the 26 T cell receptor beta chains below, sequenced in a study of T cells in women clearing cervical HPV infection (dated by TCRdb to 2017 to 2018). The library was obtained by the immunoSEQ multiplex PCR assay. The source is immuneACCESS, and TCRdb retained only in-frame sequences with V and J called. Part of the clones is not carried over; for the studies checked, unresolved V genes explain less than half of this, and the remainder is unexplained. The table of this sample itemizes under 35,000 clones. The ten most abundant clones make up 1.6% of the sample. Sequenced material: blood buffy coat. The receptors come from a woman aged 18-70 years with a cervical HPV16 infection that either progressed to CIN3+ or cleared (not recorded which).

As concerns this clone: The CDR3 end falls 3 residues outside the read, so it is completed with the germline J gene. The V gene is TRBV2, the J gene TRBJ2-3; 8 bases align to TRBD2. The CDR3 has 15 amino acids. The V gene's germline CDR1 is SNHLY and CDR2 FYNNEI. The CDR3 region is CATRMERESYETQYF. The sequenced CDR3 bases are TGTGCCACCCGTATGGAGCGGGAGTCGTATGAGACG. Filled out from reference TRBV2 and TRBJ2-3, the complete variable domain reads EPEVTQTPSHQVTQMGQEVILRCVPISNHLYFYWYRQILGQKVEFLVSFYNNEISEKSEIFDDQFSVERPDGSNFTLKIRSTKLEDSAMYFCATRMERESYETQYFGPGTRLTVL.

Worth noting for this clone: Coverage ceases 3 residues before the CDR3 finishes, and the germline J gene fills in the end. This chain uses TRBV2 with TRBJ2-3; 7 bases are a match to TRBD1. The CDR3 has 14 residues. Per germline, CDR1 SNHLY and CDR2 FYNNEI. CDR3 bases read: TGTGCCAGCAGTCCCGGGACAGCGCAAGAGACG. As protein: CASSPGTAQET. The whole CDR3 reads CASSPGTAQETQYF.

In regard to this clone: The read terminates 3 residues ahead of where the CDR3 ends, so the germline J gene completes it. The chain recombines TRBV6-1 with TRBJ2-7; 9 nucleotides agree with TRBD2. Trimming cost V 1 base and J 4 bases; bases outside gene matches: 5. This CDR3 is built from 15 residues. CDR1 is MNHNS, CDR2 SASEGT, per germline. Incomplete CDR3 DNA: TGTGCCAGCAGTGAAGAAGCGGGAGGCCGTTACGAG. Its translation is CASSEEAGGRYE. The entire CDR3 sequence reads CASSEEAGGRYEQYF.

Regarding this clone: The CDR3 end is not reached by the read, which stops 3 residues before it; the germline J gene fills it in. The genes are TRBV5-1 and TRBJ1-6; TRBD1 aligns across 7 bases. The V and J ends lost 6 bases and 10 bases, in that order; junction bases with no gene match: 13. This CDR3 contains 15 residues. Germline V gene data show CDR1 as SGHRS and CDR2 as YFSETQ. Here the CDR3 reads CASTRGTFGSSPLHF. The covered CDR3 bases are TGCGCCAGCACCAGGGGGACCTTTGGGTCGTCACCC.

To note about this clone: The CDR3 end is not reached by the read, which stops 3 residues before it; the germline J gene fills it in. V gene TRBV5-1 combines with J gene TRBJ2-1; TRBD2 might be the D (6 bases). CDR3 size: 15 residues. CDR1 is SGHRS and CDR2 is YFSETQ in the germline V gene. Deletions cut 2 bases from V and 6 bases from J, with 15 bases between. This CDR3 reads CASSLEPGTSNEQFF. CDR3 DNA (partial): TGCGCCAGCAGCTTAGAACCCGGGACTTCCAATGAG.

Remarks on this clone: The junction shows a germline mismatch at one end, possibly a read error. The DNA ends 3 residues before the CDR3 does, and the rest of the CDR3 is filled in from the germline J gene. The sample carries other DNA sequences with the same CDR3. The V and J genes are TRBV30 and TRBJ1-3; maybe TRBD1 (5 bases). Germline V gene data show CDR1 as GTSNPN and CDR2 as SVGIG (reference sequence). The CDR3 runs 18 residues. Incomplete CDR3 DNA: TGTGCCTGGAGTCCCCGACAGTTAAGCAGATACCTTGGAAACACT. It is translated as CAWSPRQLSRYLGNT. The full CDR3 protein is CAWSPRQLSRYLGNTIYF.

Details on this clone: The read terminates 3 residues ahead of where the CDR3 ends, so the germline J gene completes it. The chain joins TRBV19 to TRBJ1-2, with D perhaps TRBD1 (5 bases). CDR1 LNHDA and CDR2 SQIVND come from the germline V gene (reference sequence). The CDR3 loop spans 14 amino acids. CDR3 residues: CASRGLAGSNDYTF. Incomplete CDR3 DNA: TGTGCCAGTAGGGGACTAGCGGGGAGCAATGAC.

In regard to this clone: Sequencing ends 3 residues short of the CDR3 end; the germline J gene provides the rest. The chain uses TRBV7-3 and TRBJ1-4, with TRBD1 as a possible D gene (6 bases). Germline lookup yields CDR1 SGHTA and CDR2 FQGTGA. V was pared by 1 base and J by 5 bases, with 11 bases between. This CDR3 region has 15 residues. The CDR3 loop reads CASSLRGTGNEKLFF. The DNA read from the CDR3 is TGTGCCAGCAGCTTAAGGGGAACAGGGAATGAAAAA.

In terms of frequency, this clone is medium-sized. The sequenced fragment ends 3 residues before the CDR3 boundary, so the rest is inferred from the germline J gene. The chain carries TRBV30 and TRBJ2-7, with D uncertain. CDR3 length: 12 amino acids. The germline V gene has CDR1 GTSNPN and CDR2 SVGIG (reference sequence). Trimming shortened V by 1 base and J by 3 bases, and 7 bases separated the two germline ends. The CDR3 bases that were read are TGTGCCTGGAGTGAGGGCCTCTACGAG. This gives the protein CAWSEGLYE. The full CDR3 is CAWSEGLYEQYF.

A word on this clone: The CDR3 end falls 3 residues outside the read, so it is completed with the germline J gene. The chain uses TRBV19 and TRBJ2-3, with TRBD1 as a possible D gene (5 bases). This CDR3 comprises 13 residues. CDR1 is LNHDA and CDR2 is SQIVND in the germline V gene (reference sequence). The CDR3 is CASSRQGDQPQYF. CDR3 bases read: TGTGCCAGTAGTCGGCAGGGTGATCAGCCG.

A note on this clone: Coverage ceases 3 residues before the CDR3 finishes, and the germline J gene fills in the end. V gene TRBV20-1 combines with J gene TRBJ1-6; possibly TRBD1 for D (5 bases). The CDR3 is 14 amino acids. V lost 0 bases and J lost 5, with 8 bases in between. Germline CDR1 and CDR2: DFQATT and SNEGSKA (reference sequence). The CDR3 spells CSARDRADNSPLHF. CDR3 DNA, as far as it was read: TGCAGTGCTAGAGACAGGGCGGATAATTCACCC.

Remarks on this clone: The sequenced fragment ends 3 residues before the CDR3 boundary, so the rest is inferred from the germline J gene. The chain carries TRBV2 and TRBJ2-3; perhaps TRBD1 as D (6 bases). The CDR3 length is 15 residues. V was clipped by 5 bases and J by 6 bases, with 18 bases between them. Looked up from germline, CDR1 is SNHLY and CDR2 is FYNNEI. The CDR3 protein is CASSLGAQGTDTQYF. The part of the CDR3 DNA that was read is TGTGCCAGCAGTTTGGGGGCGCAGGGGACCGATACG. Supplemented by reference TRBV2 and TRBJ2-3, the full variable domain reads EPEVTQTPSHQVTQMGQEVILRCVPISNHLYFYWYRQILGQKVEFLVSFYNNEISEKSEIFDDQFSVERPDGSNFTLKIRSTKLEDSAMYFCASSLGAQGTDTQYFGPGTRLTVL.

As concerns this clone: The CDR3 end lies 3 residues beyond the end of the read and is filled in from the germline J gene. The genes are TRBV28 and TRBJ2-7, with 7 bases aligning to TRBD1. Trimming at V came to 1 base and at J to 6 bases, leaving 9 bases not matched to a gene. There are 15 residues in the CDR3. The germline gives CDR1 MDHEN, CDR2 SYDVKM. The covered CDR3 bases are TGTGCCAGCAGTTTATTTCAGGGGGTGGCGACCGAG. Protein: CASSLFQGVATE. The complete CDR3 sequence is CASSLFQGVATEQYF.

A remark on this clone: The read is 3 residues too short to cover the CDR3 end, so that end is filled in from the germline J gene. The chain recombines TRBV6-2 or TRBV6-3 with TRBJ1-2; the D gene is possibly TRBD1 (5 bases). V lost 0 bases, J lost 4 bases, and 12 bases lay in between. There are 15 residues in the CDR3. Germline loops: CDR1 MNHEY, CDR2 SVGEGT. The part of the CDR3 DNA that was read is TGTGCCAGCAGTTACTCTGGGGGGAGAGGCTATGGC. It encodes CASSYSGGRGYG. The entire CDR3 reads CASSYSGGRGYGYTF.

Concerning this clone: The missing CDR3 end, 3 residues past where the read stops, is filled in from the germline J gene. The chain couples TRBV7-9 to TRBJ1-2, with D hard to call. CDR1 is SEHNR and CDR2 is FQNEAQ in the germline V gene (reference sequence). The CDR3 covers 15 residues. The CDR3 loop reads CASSPRTSGSSDYTF. CDR3 DNA (partial): TGTGCCAGCAGCCCCAGGACTAGCGGGAGTAGCGAC.

Details on this clone: The read stops 3 residues short of the end of the CDR3; the missing end is completed from the germline J gene. The V and J genes are TRBV20-1 and TRBJ2-7; D possibly corresponds to TRBD2 (5 bases). This CDR3 has 11 amino acids. V lost 3 bases, J lost 6 bases, and 9 bases lay in between. Germline V gives CDR1 DFQATT, CDR2 SNEGSKA (reference sequence). The CDR3 bases that were read are TGCAGTGCTAGGGTGAGCGGCGAG. This gives the protein CSARVSGE. The entire CDR3 is CSARVSGEQYF.

Details on this clone: The CDR3 goes on 3 residues after the read ends, and that part is filled in from the germline J gene. The rearrangement uses TRBV20-1 and TRBJ2-1; 15 bases fit TRBD2. Germline loops: CDR1 DFQATT, CDR2 SNEGSKA (reference sequence). The CDR3 is made up of 16 amino acids. Losses at the gene ends were 1 base for V and 8 bases for J; bases not matched to a gene: 6. The CDR3 protein is CSARGGLAGGVDEQFF. The sequenced part of the CDR3 DNA is TGCAGTGCTAGAGGAGGACTAGCGGGAGGGGTGGATGAG.

About this clone: The CDR3 is cut off 3 residues early in the read; its end comes from the germline J gene. The chain has TRBV7-8 and TRBJ2-3; TRBD2 is a possible D gene (5 bases). The CDR3 runs 14 residues. The germline gives CDR1 SGHVS, CDR2 FQNEAQ. V was trimmed by 4 bases and J by 6 bases, leaving 14 bases between them. CDR3 region: CASSSRTFGDTQYF. CDR3 DNA (partial): TGTGCCAGCAGCTCCAGGACTTTCGGCGATACG.

Comment on this clone: The CDR3 end lies 3 residues beyond the end of the read and is filled in from the germline J gene. The rearrangement joins TRBV6-2 or TRBV6-3 to TRBJ1-5; D may be TRBD1 (5 bases). Per the germline V gene, CDR1 is MNHEY and CDR2 is SVGEGT. The CDR3 runs to 14 residues. Trimming cost V 0 bases and J 7 bases, with 10 bases left between them. The DNA read from the CDR3 is TGTGCCAGCAGTTACTCGGGGGGTCTACAGCCC. Amino acids: CASSYSGGLQP. In full, the CDR3 reads CASSYSGGLQPQHF.

Details on this clone: Coverage ceases 3 residues before the CDR3 finishes, and the germline J gene fills in the end. This chain joins TRBV19 and TRBJ1-5; TRBD1 agrees at 8 bases. This CDR3 is built from 18 residues. After removal of 6 bases from V and 0 bases from J, the junction contained 13 bases not matched to a gene. Germline lookup yields CDR1 LNHDA and CDR2 SQIVND (reference sequence). The CDR3 sequence: CASRTTGGGAYSNQPQHF. The part of the CDR3 DNA that was read is TGTGCCAGTAGGACTACAGGGGGGGGAGCATATAGCAATCAGCCC. Full variable domain (rest looked up from reference TRBV19 and TRBJ1-5): DGGITQSPKYLFRKEGQNVTLSCEQNLNHDAMYWYRQDPGQGLRLIYYSQIVNDFQKGDIAEGYSVSREKKESFPLTVTSAQKNPTAFYLCASRTTGGGAYSNQPQHFGDGTRLSIL.

About this clone: The DNA ends 3 residues before the CDR3 does, and the rest of the CDR3 is filled in from the germline J gene. The chain recombines TRBV20-1 with TRBJ1-2; perhaps TRBD1 as D (5 bases). This CDR3 has 15 amino acids. Germline assignment: CDR1 DFQATT and CDR2 SNEGSKA (reference sequence). The V end was cut by 2 bases, the J end by 2 bases, with 15 bases between. CDR3 sequence reads: CSARPTVNLNYGYTF. CDR3 DNA, as far as it was read: TGCAGTGCTAGACCGACAGTCAACTTAAACTATGGC.

Points on this clone: The CDR3 extends 3 residues past the end of the read, so its final part is completed from the germline J gene. The gene calls are TRBV20-1 and TRBJ1-2; 9 nucleotides line up with TRBD1. The CDR3 is 14 residues long. After removal of 3 bases from V and 4 bases from J, the junction contained 6 bases not matched to a gene. The germline V gene encodes CDR1 DFQATT and CDR2 SNEGSKA (reference sequence). The sequenced part of the CDR3 DNA is TGCAGTGCTAGTAGGTCGGGACAGGGCTATGGC. Its translation is CSASRSGQGYG. In full, the CDR3 reads CSASRSGQGYGYTF.

As to this clone: Germline is not matched at one junction end, which may reflect a read error. Read data end 3 residues before the CDR3 end; the end is taken from the germline J gene. Within the sample, other DNA sequences also encode this same CDR3. The genes are TRBV5-1 and TRBJ1-3; D is perhaps TRBD1 (5 bases). The CDR3 contains 16 residues. The germline CDR1 and CDR2 sequences are SGHRS and YFSETQ. CDR3 bases read: TGCGCCAGCAGCCCCCTGGGCCGGGACTCTGGAAACACA. Its translation is CASSPLGRDSGNT. The CDR3 as a whole reads CASSPLGRDSGNTIYF. Full variable domain (missing parts from reference TRBV5-1 and TRBJ1-3): KAGVTQTPRYLIKTRGQQVTLSCSPISGHRSVSWYQQTPGQGLQFLFEYFSETQRNKGNFPGRFSGRQFSNSRSEMNVSTLELGDSALYLCASSPLGRDSGNTIYFGEGSWLTVV.

For this clone: The CDR3 goes on 3 residues after the read ends, and that part is filled in from the germline J gene. The J gene is TRBJ1-1, the V gene TRBV20-1; 11 bases are shared with TRBD1. The germline gives CDR1 DFQATT, CDR2 SNEGSKA (reference sequence). The ends lost 6 bases at V and 7 bases at J; junction bases unmatched: 16. CDR3 length: 16 amino acids. CDR3 loop: CSARWLGQGVSGEAFF. Incomplete CDR3 DNA: TGCAGTGCCCGTTGGTTGGGACAGGGGGTTTCAGGTGAA.

About this clone itself: The sequenced fragment ends 3 residues before the CDR3 boundary, so the rest is inferred from the germline J gene. The V call is TRBV5-1, the J call TRBJ2-5, with 7 bases lining up with TRBD1. The CDR3 is 14 amino acids. The germline V gene encodes CDR1 SGHRS and CDR2 YFSETQ. With 5 bases clipped from V and 1 base from J, the junction kept 5 bases outside the gene matches. Partial CDR3 DNA: TGCGCCAGCAGTCCTGGGACAGCCCAAGAGACC. Its translation is CASSPGTAQET. Given in full, the CDR3 is CASSPGTAQETQYF.

On this clone: The read finishes 3 residues shy of the CDR3 end, and the germline J gene is used to complete it. The genes are TRBV19 and TRBJ2-4; no firm D call. CDR3 length equals 14 residues. Germline-derived CDR1 and CDR2 are LNHDA and SQIVND (reference sequence). The CDR3 region is CASSLVLSNYGQYF. Incomplete CDR3 DNA: TGTGCCAGTAGTTTGGTCCTCTCCAACTATGGT.